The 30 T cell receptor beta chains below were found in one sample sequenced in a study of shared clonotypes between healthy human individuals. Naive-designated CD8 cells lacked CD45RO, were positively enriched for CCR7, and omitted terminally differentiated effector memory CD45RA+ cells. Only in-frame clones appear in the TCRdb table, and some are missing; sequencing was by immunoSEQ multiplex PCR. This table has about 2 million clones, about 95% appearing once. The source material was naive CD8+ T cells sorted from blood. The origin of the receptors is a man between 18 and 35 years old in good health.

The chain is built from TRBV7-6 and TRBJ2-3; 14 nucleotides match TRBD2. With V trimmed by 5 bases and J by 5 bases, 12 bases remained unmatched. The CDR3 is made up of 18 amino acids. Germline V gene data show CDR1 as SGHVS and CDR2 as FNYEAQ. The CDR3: CASSATPGLAGVQDTQYF. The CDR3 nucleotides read TGTGCCAGCAGCGCCACACCGGGACTAGCGGGGGTGCAAGATACGCAGTATTTT.

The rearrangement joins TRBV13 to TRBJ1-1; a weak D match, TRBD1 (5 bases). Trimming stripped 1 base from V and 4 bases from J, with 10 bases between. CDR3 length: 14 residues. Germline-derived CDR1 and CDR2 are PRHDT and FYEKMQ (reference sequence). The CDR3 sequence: CASSLDQGITEAFF. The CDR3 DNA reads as TGTGCCAGCAGCTTAGACCAGGGTATCACTGAAGCTTTCTTT.

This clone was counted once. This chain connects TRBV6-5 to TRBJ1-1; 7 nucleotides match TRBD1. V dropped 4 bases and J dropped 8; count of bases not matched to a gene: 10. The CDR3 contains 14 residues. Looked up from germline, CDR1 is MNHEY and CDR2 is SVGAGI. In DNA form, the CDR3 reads TGTGCCAGCAGTTCTCGGACAGGTAGGGGCGAAGCTTTCTTT. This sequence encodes CASSSRTGRGEAFF.

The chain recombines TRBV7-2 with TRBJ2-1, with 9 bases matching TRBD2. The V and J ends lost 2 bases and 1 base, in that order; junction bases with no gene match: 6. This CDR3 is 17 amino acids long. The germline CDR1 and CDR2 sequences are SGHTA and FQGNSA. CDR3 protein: CASSLNLAGTSYNEQFF. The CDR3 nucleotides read TGTGCCAGCAGCTTAAACCTAGCGGGGACTTCCTACAATGAGCAGTTCTTC. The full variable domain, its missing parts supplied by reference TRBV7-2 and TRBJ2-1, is GAGVSQSPSNKVTEKGKDVELRCDPISGHTALYWYRQSLGQGLEFLIYFQGNSAPDKSGLPSDRFSAERTGGSVSTLTIQRTQQEDSAVYLCASSLNLAGTSYNEQFFGPGTRLTVL.

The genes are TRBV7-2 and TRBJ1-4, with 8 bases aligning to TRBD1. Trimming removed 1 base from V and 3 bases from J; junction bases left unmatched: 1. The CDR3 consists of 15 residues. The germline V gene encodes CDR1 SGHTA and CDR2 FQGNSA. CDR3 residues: CASSLVTGANEKLFF. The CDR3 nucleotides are TGTGCCAGCAGCTTAGTGACAGGGGCTAATGAAAAACTGTTTTTT. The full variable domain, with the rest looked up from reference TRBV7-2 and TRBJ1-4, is GAGVSQSPSNKVTEKGKDVELRCDPISGHTALYWYRQSLGQGLEFLIYFQGNSAPDKSGLPSDRFSAERTGGSVSTLTIQRTQQEDSAVYLCASSLVTGANEKLFFGSGTQLSVL.

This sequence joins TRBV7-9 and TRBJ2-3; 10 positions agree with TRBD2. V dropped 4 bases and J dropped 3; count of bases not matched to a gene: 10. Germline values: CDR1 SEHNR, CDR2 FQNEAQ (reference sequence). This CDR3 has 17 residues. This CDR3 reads CASSWETSGQWTDTQYF. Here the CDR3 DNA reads TGTGCCAGCAGCTGGGAGACTAGCGGGCAGTGGACAGATACGCAGTATTTT.

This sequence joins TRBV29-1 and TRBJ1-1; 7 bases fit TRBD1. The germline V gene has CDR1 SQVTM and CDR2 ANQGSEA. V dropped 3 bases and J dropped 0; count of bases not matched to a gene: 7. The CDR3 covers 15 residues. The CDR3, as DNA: TGCAGCGTTGAGGCGGGACAGTATATGAACACTGAAGCTTTCTTT. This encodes CSVEAGQYMNTEAFF.

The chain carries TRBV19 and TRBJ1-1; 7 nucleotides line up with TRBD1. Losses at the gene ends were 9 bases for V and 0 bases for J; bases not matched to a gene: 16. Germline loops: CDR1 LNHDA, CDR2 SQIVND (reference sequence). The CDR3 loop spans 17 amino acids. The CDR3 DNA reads TGTGCCAGCGCAATTGACAGGGAAGGCATTATGAACACTGAAGCTTTCTTT. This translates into CASAIDREGIMNTEAFF.

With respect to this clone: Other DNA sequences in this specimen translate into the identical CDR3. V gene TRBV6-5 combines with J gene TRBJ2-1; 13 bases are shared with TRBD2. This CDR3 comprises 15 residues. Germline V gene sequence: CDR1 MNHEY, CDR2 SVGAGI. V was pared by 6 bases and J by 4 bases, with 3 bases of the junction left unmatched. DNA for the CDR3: TGTGCCAGCAGCCCGACTAGCGGGAGGTACAATGAGCAGTTCTTC. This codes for CASSPTSGRYNEQFF.

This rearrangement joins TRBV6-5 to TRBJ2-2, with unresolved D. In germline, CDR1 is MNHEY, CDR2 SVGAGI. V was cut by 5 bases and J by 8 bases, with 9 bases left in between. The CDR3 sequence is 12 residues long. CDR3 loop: CASSTDGGELFF. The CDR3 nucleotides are TGTGCCAGCAGTACGGACGGAGGGGAGCTGTTTTTT.

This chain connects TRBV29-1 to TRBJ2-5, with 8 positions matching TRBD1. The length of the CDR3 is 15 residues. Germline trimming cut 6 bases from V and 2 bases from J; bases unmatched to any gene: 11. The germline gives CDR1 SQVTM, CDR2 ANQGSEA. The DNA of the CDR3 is TGCAGCGTATCAAGCCGACAGGGGAGACAAGAGACCCAGTACTTC. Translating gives CSVSSRQGRQETQYF.

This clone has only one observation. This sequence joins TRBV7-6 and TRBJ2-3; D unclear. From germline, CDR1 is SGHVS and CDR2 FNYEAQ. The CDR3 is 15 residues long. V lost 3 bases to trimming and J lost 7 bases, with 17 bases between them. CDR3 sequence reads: CASSLTPLDVYTQYF. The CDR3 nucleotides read TGTGCCAGCAGCTTGACCCCCCTGGATGTTTATACGCAGTATTTT. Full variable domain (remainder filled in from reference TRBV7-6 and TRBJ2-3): GAGVSQSPRYKVTKRGQDVALRCDPISGHVSLYWYRQALGQGPEFLTYFNYEAQQDKSGLPNDRFSAERPEGSISTLTIQRTEQRDSAMYRCASSLTPLDVYTQYFGPGTRLTVL.

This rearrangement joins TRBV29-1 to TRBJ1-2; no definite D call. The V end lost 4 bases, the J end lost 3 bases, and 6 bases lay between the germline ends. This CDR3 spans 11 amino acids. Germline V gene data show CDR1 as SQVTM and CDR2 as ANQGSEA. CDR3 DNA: TGCAGCGTTGGAGACGACTATGGCTACACCTTC. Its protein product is CSVGDDYGYTF.

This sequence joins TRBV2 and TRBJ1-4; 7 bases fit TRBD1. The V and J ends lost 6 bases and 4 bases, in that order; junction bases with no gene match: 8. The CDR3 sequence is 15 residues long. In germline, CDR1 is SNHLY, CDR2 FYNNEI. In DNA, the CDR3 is TGTGCCAGCAGCACCCCCGGGACAGTTAATGAAAAACTGTTTTTT. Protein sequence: CASSTPGTVNEKLFF.

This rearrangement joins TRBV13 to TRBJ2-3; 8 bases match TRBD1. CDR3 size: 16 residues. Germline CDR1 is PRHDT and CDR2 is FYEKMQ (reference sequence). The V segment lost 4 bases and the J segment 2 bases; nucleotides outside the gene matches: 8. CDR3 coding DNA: TGTGCCAGCAGCTCACGGGACAGGCTTTTCACAGATACGCAGTATTTT. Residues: CASSSRDRLFTDTQYF.

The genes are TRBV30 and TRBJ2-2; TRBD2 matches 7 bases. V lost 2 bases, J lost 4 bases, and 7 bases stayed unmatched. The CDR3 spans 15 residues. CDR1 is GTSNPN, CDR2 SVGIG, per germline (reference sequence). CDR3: CAWSMAGVGTGELFF. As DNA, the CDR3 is TGTGCCTGGAGTATGGCGGGAGTAGGCACCGGGGAGCTGTTTTTT.

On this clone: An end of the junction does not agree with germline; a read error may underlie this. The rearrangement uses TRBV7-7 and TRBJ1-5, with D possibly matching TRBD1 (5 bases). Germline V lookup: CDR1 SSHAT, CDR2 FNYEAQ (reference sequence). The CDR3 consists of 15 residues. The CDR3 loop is CASSLVGGARQPQHF. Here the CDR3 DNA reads TGTGCTAGCAGCTTAGTCGGTGGGGCGCGTCAGCCCCAGCATTTT.

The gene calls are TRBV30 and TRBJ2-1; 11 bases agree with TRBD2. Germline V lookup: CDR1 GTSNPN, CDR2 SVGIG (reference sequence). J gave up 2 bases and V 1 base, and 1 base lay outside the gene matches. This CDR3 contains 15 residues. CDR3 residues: CAWSELAGAYNEQFF. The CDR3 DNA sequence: TGTGCCTGGAGTGAACTAGCGGGGGCCTACAATGAGCAGTTCTTC.

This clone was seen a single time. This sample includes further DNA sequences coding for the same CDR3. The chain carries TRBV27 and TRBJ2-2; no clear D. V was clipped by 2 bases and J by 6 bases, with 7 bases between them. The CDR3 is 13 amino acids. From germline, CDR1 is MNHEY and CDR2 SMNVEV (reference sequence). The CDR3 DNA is TGTGCCAGCAGTTTAGGCCCAGCCGGGGAGCTGTTTTTT. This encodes CASSLGPAGELFF.

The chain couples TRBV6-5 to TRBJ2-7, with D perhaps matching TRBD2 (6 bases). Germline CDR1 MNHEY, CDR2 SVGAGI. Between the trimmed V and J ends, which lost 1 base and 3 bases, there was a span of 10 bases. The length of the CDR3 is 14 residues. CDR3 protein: CASSYFSGDYEQYF. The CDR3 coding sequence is TGTGCCAGCAGTTACTTTTCGGGAGACTACGAGCAGTACTTC.

The CDR3 spells CASSHQEDEKLFF. CDR3 sequence (DNA): TGTGCCAGCAGCCACCAGGAGGACGAAAAACTGTTTTTT. The J gene is TRBJ1-4, the V gene TRBV6-5; D call uncertain. Germline CDR1 MNHEY, CDR2 SVGAGI. The length of the CDR3 is 13 residues. Trimming took 6 bases from V and 8 from J, leaving 13 bases between them.

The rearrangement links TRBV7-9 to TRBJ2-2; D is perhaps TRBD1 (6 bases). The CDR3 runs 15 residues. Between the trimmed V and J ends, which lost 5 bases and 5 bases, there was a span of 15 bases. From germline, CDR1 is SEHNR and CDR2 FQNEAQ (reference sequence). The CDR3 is CASSTPGQPTGELFF. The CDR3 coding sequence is TGTGCCAGCAGCACTCCGGGACAACCTACCGGGGAGCTGTTTTTT.

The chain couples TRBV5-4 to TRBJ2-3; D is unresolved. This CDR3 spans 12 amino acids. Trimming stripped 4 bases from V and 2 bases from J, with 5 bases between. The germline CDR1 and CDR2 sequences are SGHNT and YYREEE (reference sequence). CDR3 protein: CASSLFTDTQYF. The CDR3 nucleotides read TGTGCCAGCAGCCTCTTCACAGATACGCAGTATTTT. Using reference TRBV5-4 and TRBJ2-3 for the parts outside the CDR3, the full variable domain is ETGVTQSPTHLIKTRGQQVTLRCSSQSGHNTVSWYQQALGQGPQFIFQYYREEENGRGNFPPRFSGLQFPNYSSELNVNALELDDSALYLCASSLFTDTQYFGPGTRLTVL.

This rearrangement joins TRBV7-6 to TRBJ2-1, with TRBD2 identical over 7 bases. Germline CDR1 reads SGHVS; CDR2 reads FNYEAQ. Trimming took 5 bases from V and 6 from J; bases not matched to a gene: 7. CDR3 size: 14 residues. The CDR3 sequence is CASSSRDYGNEQFF. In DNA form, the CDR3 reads TGTGCCAGCAGCAGTAGGGACTATGGCAATGAGCAGTTCTTC.

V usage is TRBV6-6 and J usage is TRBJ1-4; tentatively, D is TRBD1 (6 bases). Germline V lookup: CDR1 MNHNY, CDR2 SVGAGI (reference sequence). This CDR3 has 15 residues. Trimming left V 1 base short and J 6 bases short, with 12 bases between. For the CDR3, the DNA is TGTGCCAGCAGTTACTGGGTCAGGGGAGATGAAAAACTGTTTTTT. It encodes CASSYWVRGDEKLFF.

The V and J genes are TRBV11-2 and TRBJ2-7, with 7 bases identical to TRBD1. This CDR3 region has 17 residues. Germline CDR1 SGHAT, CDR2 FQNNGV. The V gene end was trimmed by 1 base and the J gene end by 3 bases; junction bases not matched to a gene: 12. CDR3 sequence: CASSLGPGTVGGYEQYF. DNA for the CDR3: TGTGCCAGCAGCTTAGGCCCCGGGACAGTTGGAGGCTACGAGCAGTACTTC.

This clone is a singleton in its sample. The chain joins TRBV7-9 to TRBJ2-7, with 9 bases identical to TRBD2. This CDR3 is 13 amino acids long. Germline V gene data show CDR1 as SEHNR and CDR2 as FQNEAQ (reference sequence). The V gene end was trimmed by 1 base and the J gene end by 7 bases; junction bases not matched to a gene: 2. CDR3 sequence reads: CASSLGGGEEQYF. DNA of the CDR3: TGTGCCAGCAGCTTAGGCGGGGGGGAGGAGCAGTACTTC.

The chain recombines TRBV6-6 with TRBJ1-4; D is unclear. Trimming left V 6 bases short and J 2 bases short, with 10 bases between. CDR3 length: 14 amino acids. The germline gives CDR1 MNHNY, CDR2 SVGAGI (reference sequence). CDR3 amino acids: CASSHVGTNEKLFF. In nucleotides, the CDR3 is TGTGCCAGCAGCCACGTGGGGACTAATGAAAAACTGTTTTTT.

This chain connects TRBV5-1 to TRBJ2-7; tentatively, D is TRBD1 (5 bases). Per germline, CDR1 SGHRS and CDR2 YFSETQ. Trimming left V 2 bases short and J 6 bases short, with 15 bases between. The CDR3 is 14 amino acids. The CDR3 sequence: CASSFSGPGSEQYF. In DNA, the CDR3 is TGCGCCAGCAGCTTTTCAGGGCCCGGTTCCGAGCAGTACTTC.

CDR3 amino acids: CASSPLDRGNEKLFF. The CDR3 bases are TGTGCCAGCAGCCCCCTCGACAGGGGGAATGAAAAACTGTTTTTT. This rearrangement joins TRBV7-9 to TRBJ1-4; 9 bases are shared with TRBD1. The germline gives CDR1 SEHNR, CDR2 FQNEAQ (reference sequence). The CDR3 loop spans 15 amino acids. Trimming took 5 bases from V and 5 from J; bases not matched to a gene: 6.